Reported below is one T cell receptor (beta chain). This record belongs to a study of tumour-infiltrating T cells in Burkitt lymphoma. About the study: Survival, overall and progression-free, tracked with productive clonality.

The CDR3 spans 14 residues. V lost 5 bases, J lost 7 bases, and 14 bases lay in between. CDR1 and CDR2 from the germline V gene are MNHNY and SVGAGI (reference sequence). Only in-frame clones appear in the TCRdb table, and some are missing; sequencing was by immunoSEQ multiplex PCR. Among approximately 15,000 clones listed, about 33% were seen once. This TCR came from a human donor with diffuse large B-cell lymphoma. The chain carries TRBV6-6 and TRBJ1-4; a possible D gene is TRBD1 (6 bases). Sequencing input: tumor tissue. CDR3 DNA sequence: TGTGCCAGCAGTCCCCAGGGGCTTGGTGAAAAACTGTTTTTT. Translated: CASSPQGLGEKLFF.